This is a list of T cell receptor beta chains from one sample in a study of blood T cell repertoires in COVID-19. Using immunoSEQ multiplex PCR, the repertoire was profiled, and TCRdb retains in-frame clones only, with some absent. The sample lists fewer than 250,000 clones, about four fifths seen once, with approximately 4.9% in the top ten. What was sequenced was PBMCs or T cells enriched from blood (not recorded which). The origin of the receptors is a woman in her forties or fifties who had been exposed to COVID-19. Both conserved end residues are trimmed from each CDR3. D genes are given only for firm matches.

TRBD1	TRBV29-1	TRBJ2-3	SVDDFNRGGTDTQY
TRBD2	TRBV11-2	TRBJ2-1	ASSLDGASGGFSNEQF
TRBD2	TRBV7-2	TRBJ2-2	ASSFRTSGVTGELF
TRBD2	TRBV3-1/TRBV3-2	TRBJ2-1	ASSSGLAVSYNEQF
TRBD2	TRBV5-5	TRBJ2-3	ATERGVTDTQY
-	TRBV15	TRBJ1-2	ATSRGGGAGYT
TRBD1	TRBV5-1	TRBJ1-2	ASSSQGANYGYT
-	TRBV11-2	TRBJ2-3	ASSLGWDTQY
-	TRBV28	TRBJ1-6	ASSFGGLSYNSPLH
-	TRBV11-2	TRBJ2-4	ASSFVTRRFQY
-	TRBV5-1	TRBJ2-1	ASSLGAGSSNEQF
TRBD2	TRBV24-1	TRBJ2-7	ATSDSLLAGGHEQY
-	TRBV10-1	TRBJ1-1	ASSLGAPGQMNTEAF
-	TRBV11-2	TRBJ1-1	ASSLRILSGDTEAF
-	TRBV19	TRBJ1-1	ASSPGGGPPKAF
-	TRBV29-1	TRBJ2-5	SAQQGYRETQY
-	TRBV13	TRBJ1-1	ASSHGSYTEAF
-	TRBV29-1	TRBJ2-5	SVRRGQRETQY
-	TRBV12-3/TRBV12-4	TRBJ1-3	ASGLINTIY
-	TRBV19	TRBJ1-5	ASSPGGYSNQPQH
TRBD1	TRBV12-3/TRBV12-4	TRBJ1-6	ASSPGGSPLH
TRBD1	TRBV6-6	TRBJ1-6	ASRSGQGGSPLH
-	TRBV11-2	TRBJ2-5	ASSPPGLQETQY
TRBD1	TRBV5-4	TRBJ2-7	ASSFGQGQNEQY
-	TRBV12-3/TRBV12-4	TRBJ1-5	ASTAGVQPQH
-	TRBV5-1	TRBJ2-3	ASSLGALSTDTQY
TRBD1	TRBV19	TRBJ1-6	ASSIRGRGDSPLH
-	TRBV28	TRBJ1-1	ASSFLGGTGF
-	TRBV6-4	TRBJ1-2	ASSPFLFSGYT
TRBD1	TRBV4-2	TRBJ1-4	ASSRQGVGEKLF
-	TRBV11-2	TRBJ1-1	ASSLEQALEAF
-	TRBV21-1	TRBJ2-4	ASSNSGGRTAKNIQY
-	TRBV10-3	TRBJ1-2	AISPGARTLVYGYT
TRBD2	TRBV15	TRBJ2-1	ATSRGGSGGAHEQF
-	TRBV29-1	TRBJ2-5	SVAGVEETQY
-	TRBV28	TRBJ1-1	ASSARGIMNTEAF
-	TRBV18	TRBJ1-2	ASSPKAAANYGYT
-	TRBV25-1	TRBJ1-3	ASSVSSGNTIY
-	TRBV5-1	TRBJ2-3	ASSLDSARGTDTQY
TRBD1	TRBV7-3	TRBJ1-1	ASSPQGADTEAF
-	TRBV7-2	TRBJ1-1	ASSLGYRTEAF
-	TRBV28	TRBJ1-5	ASSDILPGGDQPQH
TRBD1	TRBV19	TRBJ2-7	ASSSRGQGDEQY
-	TRBV7-8	TRBJ2-5	ASSLVTGLTQETQY
-	TRBV28	TRBJ1-2	ASSPALQGIGYT
-	TRBV5-1	TRBJ2-6	ASSPPEGGIGANVLT
TRBD1	TRBV27	TRBJ1-1	ASSLKKGGRNTEAF
TRBD2	TRBV5-4	TRBJ2-7	ASSWEGDDYEQY
TRBD1	TRBV5-1	TRBJ1-1	ASSLYPQQGHMNTEAF
TRBD1	TRBV11-2	TRBJ2-6	ASSSQGAGANVLT
TRBD2	TRBV4-2	TRBJ2-1	ASSQGRSGGASRQF
-	TRBV28	TRBJ2-5	ASTTPLLGGQETQY
-	TRBV29-1	TRBJ1-2	SVRLTGNYGYT
-	TRBV28	TRBJ1-5	ASSLRGFQPQH